Listed here are 9 T cell receptor beta chains from one sample, sequenced in a study of cytomegalovirus exposure and HLA in healthy donors. PCR involved 60 Vbeta and 13 Jbeta primers. TCRdb's copy holds only in-frame clones and misses some; the assay was immunoSEQ multiplex PCR. The top ten hold over 5% of the sample, which has approximately 87,000 clones, approximately 84% seen once. The sequencing sample was made of PBMCs. Receptor source: a woman under 30 in good health and CMV-seropositive.

The chain uses TRBV15 and TRBJ2-2; 9 bases fit TRBD2. The ends lost 0 bases at V and 5 bases at J; junction bases unmatched: 7. Germline assignment: CDR1 LNHNV and CDR2 YYDKDF (reference sequence). This CDR3 contains 17 residues. Written as DNA, the CDR3 is TGTGCCACCAGCAGAGATAGGGTAGCGGGAGTAACCGGGGAGCTGTTTTTT. Its translation is CATSRDRVAGVTGELFF.

This clone has only one observation. The gene calls are TRBV5-1 and TRBJ1-6, with a tentative D call TRBD1 (6 bases). CDR1 is SGHRS and CDR2 is YFSETQ in the germline V gene. The CDR3 is 14 residues long. Trimming left V 4 bases short and J 5 bases short, with 10 bases between. CDR3 region: CASSLGQNNSPLHF. The CDR3 DNA sequence: TGCGCCAGCAGCCTCGGACAGAATAATTCACCCCTCCACTTT.

The chain links TRBV28 to TRBJ2-1; 7 bases are shared with TRBD1. The CDR3 contains 16 residues. Germline assignment: CDR1 MDHEN and CDR2 SYDVKM. V lost 2 bases to trimming and J lost 8 bases; unmatched junction nucleotides: 12. The CDR3 loop reads CASSLKTGNIVDEQFF. The CDR3 nucleotides are TGTGCCAGCAGTTTAAAGACAGGGAATATCGTCGATGAGCAGTTCTTC.

The chain recombines TRBV28 with TRBJ2-7, with D possibly being TRBD2 (6 bases). The CDR3 totals 13 residues. V lost 7 bases to trimming and J lost 4 bases, with 14 bases between them. The germline gives CDR1 MDHEN, CDR2 SYDVKM. For the CDR3, the DNA is TGTGCCAGCAATCGGGGGATAAAGTACGAGCAGTACTTC. This encodes CASNRGIKYEQYF.

This chain links TRBV2 with TRBJ2-1, with 9 positions matching TRBD2. Germline V CDR1 and CDR2: SNHLY, FYNNEI. Trimming took 6 bases from V and 7 from J; bases not matched to a gene: 7. This CDR3 is built from 14 residues. The CDR3 sequence is CASSPGTSRNEQFF. The DNA for the CDR3 is TGTGCCAGCAGCCCCGGGACTAGCAGGAATGAGCAGTTCTTC.

This clone was recorded a few times. J is TRBJ1-1 and V is TRBV6-5; D might be TRBD1 (5 bases). Germline-derived CDR1 and CDR2 are MNHEY and SVGAGI. This CDR3 is 12 amino acids long. V was trimmed by 4 bases and J by 4 bases, leaving 7 bases between them. CDR3 in DNA: TGTGCCAGCAGTTCTAGGGGCACTGAAGCTTTCTTT. Encoded protein: CASSSRGTEAFF.

V is TRBV14 and J is TRBJ2-5, with 8 bases that match TRBD2. CDR3 length: 17 residues. Germline CDR1 reads SGHDN; CDR2 reads FVKESK. J gave up 5 bases and V 4 bases, and 15 bases lay outside the gene matches. The CDR3 sequence: CASSPLRLANSRETQYF. The CDR3 nucleotides read TGTGCCAGCAGCCCCTTAAGACTAGCGAATTCCCGCGAGACCCAGTACTTC.

The rearrangement links TRBV6-5 to TRBJ2-1, with TRBD2 matching over 7 bases. Germline V gene lookup returns CDR1 MNHEY and CDR2 SVGAGI. This CDR3 region has 14 residues. The V gene end was trimmed by 0 bases and the J gene end by 9 bases; junction bases not matched to a gene: 5. CDR3 in DNA: TGTGCCAGCAGTTACTCTTCCGGGGGGAGTGAGCAGTTCTTC. It codes for CASSYSSGGSEQFF.

The J gene is TRBJ2-7, the V gene TRBV27; the D gene is possibly TRBD1 (5 bases). The CDR3 length is 15 residues. V dropped 2 bases and J dropped 1 base, with 12 bases sitting between them. The germline gives CDR1 MNHEY, CDR2 SMNVEV (reference sequence). The CDR3 spells CASSLQGQNSYEQYF. The CDR3 DNA follows: TGTGCCAGCAGTTTACAGGGCCAGAATTCCTACGAGCAGTACTTC.